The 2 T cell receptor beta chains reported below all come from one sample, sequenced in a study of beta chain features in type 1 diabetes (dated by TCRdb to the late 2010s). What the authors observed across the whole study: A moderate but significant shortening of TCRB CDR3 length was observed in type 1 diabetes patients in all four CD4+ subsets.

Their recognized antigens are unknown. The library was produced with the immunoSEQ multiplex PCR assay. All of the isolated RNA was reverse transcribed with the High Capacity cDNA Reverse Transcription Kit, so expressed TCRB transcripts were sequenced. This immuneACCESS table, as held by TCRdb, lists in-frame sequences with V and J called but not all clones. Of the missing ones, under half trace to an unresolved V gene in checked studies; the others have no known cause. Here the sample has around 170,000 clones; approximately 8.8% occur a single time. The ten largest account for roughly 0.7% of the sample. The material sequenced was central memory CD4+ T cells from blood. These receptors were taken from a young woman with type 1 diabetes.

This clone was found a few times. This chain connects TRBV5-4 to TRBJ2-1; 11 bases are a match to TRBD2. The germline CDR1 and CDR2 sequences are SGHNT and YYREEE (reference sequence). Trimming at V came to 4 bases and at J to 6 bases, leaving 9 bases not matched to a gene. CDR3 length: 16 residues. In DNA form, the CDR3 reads TGTGCCAGCAGCCAAGGACGACTAGCGGGGACCAATGAGCAGTTCTTC. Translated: CASSQGRLAGTNEQFF. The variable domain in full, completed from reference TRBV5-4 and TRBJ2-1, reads ETGVTQSPTHLIKTRGQQVTLRCSSQSGHNTVSWYQQALGQGPQFIFQYYREEENGRGNFPPRFSGLQFPNYSSELNVNALELDDSALYLCASSQGRLAGTNEQFFGPGTRLTVL.

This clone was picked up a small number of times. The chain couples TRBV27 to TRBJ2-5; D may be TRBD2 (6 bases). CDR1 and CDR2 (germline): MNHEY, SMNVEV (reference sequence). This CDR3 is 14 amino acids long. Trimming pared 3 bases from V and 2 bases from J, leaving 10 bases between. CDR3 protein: CASSLMGGQETQYF. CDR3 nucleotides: TGTGCCAGCAGTTTGATGGGGGGACAAGAGACCCAGTACTTC.